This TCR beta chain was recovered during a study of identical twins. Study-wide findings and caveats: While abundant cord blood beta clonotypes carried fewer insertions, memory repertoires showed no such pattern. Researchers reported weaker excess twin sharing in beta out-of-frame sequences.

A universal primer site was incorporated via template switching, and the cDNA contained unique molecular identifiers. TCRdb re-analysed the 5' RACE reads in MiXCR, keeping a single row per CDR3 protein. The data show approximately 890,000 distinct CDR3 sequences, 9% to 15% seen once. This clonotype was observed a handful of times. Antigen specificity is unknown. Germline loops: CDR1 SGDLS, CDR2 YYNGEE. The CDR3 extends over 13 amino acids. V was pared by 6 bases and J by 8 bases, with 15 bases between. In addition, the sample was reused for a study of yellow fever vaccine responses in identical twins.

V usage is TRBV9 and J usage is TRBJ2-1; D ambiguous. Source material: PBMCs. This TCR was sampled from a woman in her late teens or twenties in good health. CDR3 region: CASNRLTLDEQFF. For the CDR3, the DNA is TGTGCCAGCAATCGTCTGACCTTGGATGAGCAGTTCTTC.